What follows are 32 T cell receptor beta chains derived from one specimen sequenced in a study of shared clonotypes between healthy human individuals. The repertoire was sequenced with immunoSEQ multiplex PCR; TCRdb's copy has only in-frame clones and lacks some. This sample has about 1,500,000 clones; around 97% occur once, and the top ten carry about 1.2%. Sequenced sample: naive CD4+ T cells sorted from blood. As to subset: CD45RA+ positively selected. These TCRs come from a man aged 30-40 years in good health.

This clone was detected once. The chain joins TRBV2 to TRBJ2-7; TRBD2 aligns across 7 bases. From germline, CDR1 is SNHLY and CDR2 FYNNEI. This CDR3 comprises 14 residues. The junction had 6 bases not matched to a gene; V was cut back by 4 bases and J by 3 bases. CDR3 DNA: TGTGCCAGCAGTGGTAGAGCGGGGTTCTACGAGCAGTACTTC. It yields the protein CASSGRAGFYEQYF.

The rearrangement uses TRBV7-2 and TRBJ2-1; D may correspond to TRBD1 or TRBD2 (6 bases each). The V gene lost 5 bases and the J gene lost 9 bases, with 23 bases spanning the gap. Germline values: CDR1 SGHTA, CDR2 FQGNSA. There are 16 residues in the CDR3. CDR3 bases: TGTGCCAGCAGCCGACAAGGGGGGAGTTGGATTAGTGAGCAGTTCTTC. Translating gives CASSRQGGSWISEQFF.

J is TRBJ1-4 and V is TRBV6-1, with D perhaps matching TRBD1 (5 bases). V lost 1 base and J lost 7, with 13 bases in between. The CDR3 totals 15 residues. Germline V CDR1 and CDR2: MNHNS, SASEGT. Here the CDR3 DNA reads TGTGCCAGCAGTGAAGAACGGGTTGGGGGTGAAAAACTGTTTTTT. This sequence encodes CASSEERVGGEKLFF.

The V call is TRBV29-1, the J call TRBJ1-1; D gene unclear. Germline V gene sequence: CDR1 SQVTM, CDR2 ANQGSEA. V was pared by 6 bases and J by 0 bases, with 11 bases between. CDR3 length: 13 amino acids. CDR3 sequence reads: CSVAGYMNTEAFF. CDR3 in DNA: TGCAGCGTAGCCGGGTACATGAACACTGAAGCTTTCTTT.

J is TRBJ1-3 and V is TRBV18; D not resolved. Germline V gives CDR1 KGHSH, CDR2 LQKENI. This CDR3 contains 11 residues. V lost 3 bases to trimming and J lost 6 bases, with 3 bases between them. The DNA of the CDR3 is TGTGCCAGCTCACCCCAAAACACCATATATTTT. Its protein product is CASSPQNTIYF.

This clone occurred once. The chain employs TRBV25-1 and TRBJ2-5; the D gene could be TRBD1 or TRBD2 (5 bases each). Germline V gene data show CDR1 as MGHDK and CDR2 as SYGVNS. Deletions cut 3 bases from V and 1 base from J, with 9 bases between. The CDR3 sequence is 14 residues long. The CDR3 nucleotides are TGTGCCAGCAGTGACCCCGGGACCCAAGAGACCCAGTACTTC. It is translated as CASSDPGTQETQYF.

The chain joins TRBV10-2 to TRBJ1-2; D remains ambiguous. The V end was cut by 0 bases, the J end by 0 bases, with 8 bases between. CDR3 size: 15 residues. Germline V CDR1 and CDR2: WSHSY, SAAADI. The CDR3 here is CASSESAPANYGYTF. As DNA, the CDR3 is TGCGCCAGCAGTGAGTCAGCACCAGCTAACTATGGCTACACCTTC.

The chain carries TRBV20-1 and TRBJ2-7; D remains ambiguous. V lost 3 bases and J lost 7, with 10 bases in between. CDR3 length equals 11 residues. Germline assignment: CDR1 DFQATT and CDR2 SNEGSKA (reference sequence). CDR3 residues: CSASSGLEQYF. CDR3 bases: TGCAGTGCTAGTAGTGGGTTAGAGCAGTACTTC.

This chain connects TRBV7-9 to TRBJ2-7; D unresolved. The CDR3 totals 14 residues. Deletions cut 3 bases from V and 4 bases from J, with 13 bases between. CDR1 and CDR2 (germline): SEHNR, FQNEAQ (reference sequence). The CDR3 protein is CASSLNLGRYEQYF. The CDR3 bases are TGTGCCAGCAGCTTGAACCTGGGAAGGTACGAGCAGTACTTC.

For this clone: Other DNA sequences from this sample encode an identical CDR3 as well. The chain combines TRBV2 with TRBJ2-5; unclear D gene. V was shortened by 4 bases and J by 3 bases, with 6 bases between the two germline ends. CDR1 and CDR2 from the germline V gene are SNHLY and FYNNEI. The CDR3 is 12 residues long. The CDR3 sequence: CASSVGEETQYF. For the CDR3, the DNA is TGTGCCAGCAGTGTCGGTGAAGAGACCCAGTACTTC. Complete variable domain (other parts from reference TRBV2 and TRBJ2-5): EPEVTQTPSHQVTQMGQEVILRCVPISNHLYFYWYRQILGQKVEFLVSFYNNEISEKSEIFDDQFSVERPDGSNFTLKIRSTKLEDSAMYFCASSVGEETQYFGPGTRLLVL.

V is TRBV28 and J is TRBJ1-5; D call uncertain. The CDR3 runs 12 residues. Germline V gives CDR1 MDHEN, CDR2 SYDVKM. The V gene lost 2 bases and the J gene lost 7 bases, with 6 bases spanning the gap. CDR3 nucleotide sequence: TGTGCCAGCAGTTTAAATAGCCAGCCCCAGCATTTT. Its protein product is CASSLNSQPQHF.

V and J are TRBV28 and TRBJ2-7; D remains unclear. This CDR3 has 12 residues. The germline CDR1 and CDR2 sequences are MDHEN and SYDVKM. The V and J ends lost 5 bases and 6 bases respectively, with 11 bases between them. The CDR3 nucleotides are TGTGCCAGCAGTCCCCGCGTGTCCGAGCAGTACTTC. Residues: CASSPRVSEQYF. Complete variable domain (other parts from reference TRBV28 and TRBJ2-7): DVKVTQSSRYLVKRTGEKVFLECVQDMDHENMFWYRQDPGLGLRLIYFSYDVKMKEKGDIPEGYSVSREKKERFSLILESASTNQTSMYLCASSPRVSEQYFGPGTRLTVT.

This chain's CDR3 is CASSPQGPYNTGELFF. CDR3 bases: TGCGCCAGCAGCCCCCAAGGGCCGTACAACACCGGGGAGCTGTTTTTT. The chain joins TRBV5-1 to TRBJ2-2; D remains unclear. Germline V lookup: CDR1 SGHRS, CDR2 YFSETQ. The CDR3 is 16 amino acids. V lost 4 bases and J lost 2, with 15 bases in between. The variable domain in full, completed from reference TRBV5-1 and TRBJ2-2, reads KAGVTQTPRYLIKTRGQQVTLSCSPISGHRSVSWYQQTPGQGLQFLFEYFSETQRNKGNFPGRFSGRQFSNSRSEMNVSTLELGDSALYLCASSPQGPYNTGELFFGEGSRLTVL.

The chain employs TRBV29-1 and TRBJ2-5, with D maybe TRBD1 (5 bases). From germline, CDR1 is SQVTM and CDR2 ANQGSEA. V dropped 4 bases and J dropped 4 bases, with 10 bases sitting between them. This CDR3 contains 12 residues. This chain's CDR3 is CSVGPGPETQYF. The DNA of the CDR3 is TGCAGCGTTGGGCCAGGGCCAGAGACCCAGTACTTC.

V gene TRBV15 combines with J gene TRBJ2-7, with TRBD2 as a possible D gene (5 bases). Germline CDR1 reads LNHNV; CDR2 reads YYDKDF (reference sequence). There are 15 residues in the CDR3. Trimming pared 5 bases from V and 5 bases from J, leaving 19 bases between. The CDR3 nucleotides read TGTGCCACCAGCCCCTCTTGGGAGCTAGGCGACGAGCAGTACTTC. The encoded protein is CATSPSWELGDEQYF.

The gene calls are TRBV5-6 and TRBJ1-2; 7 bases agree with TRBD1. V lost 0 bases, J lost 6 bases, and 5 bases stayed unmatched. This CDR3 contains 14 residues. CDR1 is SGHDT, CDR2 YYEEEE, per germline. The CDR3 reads CASSLVRGQDGYTF. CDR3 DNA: TGTGCCAGCAGCTTGGTTAGGGGGCAAGATGGCTACACCTTC.

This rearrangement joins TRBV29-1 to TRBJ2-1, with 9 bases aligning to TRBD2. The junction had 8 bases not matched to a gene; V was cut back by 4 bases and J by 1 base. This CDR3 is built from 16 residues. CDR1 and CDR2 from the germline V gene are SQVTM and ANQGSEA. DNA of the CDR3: TGCAGCGTTGGACTAGCGGAGAGTCAATCCTACAATGAGCAGTTCTTC. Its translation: CSVGLAESQSYNEQFF.

The CDR3 here is CASSFIPSPGQGNTGELFF. The CDR3 DNA is TGTGCCAGCAGCTTTATACCCTCCCCCGGACAGGGAAACACCGGGGAGCTGTTTTTT. This sequence joins TRBV7-9 and TRBJ2-2, with 8 nucleotides matching TRBD1. V dropped 3 bases and J dropped 2; count of bases not matched to a gene: 14. Looked up from germline, CDR1 is SEHNR and CDR2 is FQNEAQ (reference sequence). This CDR3 contains 19 residues.

The CDR3 here is CASGLVVGSSYNEQFF. The CDR3 DNA sequence: TGTGCTAGTGGTTTGGTAGTTGGGAGCTCCTACAATGAGCAGTTCTTC. The chain recombines TRBV12-5 with TRBJ2-1; maybe TRBD2 (5 bases). Between the trimmed V and J ends, which lost 0 bases and 0 bases, there was a span of 9 bases. Germline CDR1 reads LGHNT; CDR2 reads FRNRAP. The CDR3 loop spans 16 amino acids.

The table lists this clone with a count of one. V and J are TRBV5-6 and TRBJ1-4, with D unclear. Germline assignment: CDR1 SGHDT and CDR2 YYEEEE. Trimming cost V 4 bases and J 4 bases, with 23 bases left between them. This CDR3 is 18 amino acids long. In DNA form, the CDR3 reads TGTGCCAGCAGCCTGCGTGCCGGTGGCGGCAGATTTAATGAAAAACTGTTTTTT. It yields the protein CASSLRAGGGRFNEKLFF.

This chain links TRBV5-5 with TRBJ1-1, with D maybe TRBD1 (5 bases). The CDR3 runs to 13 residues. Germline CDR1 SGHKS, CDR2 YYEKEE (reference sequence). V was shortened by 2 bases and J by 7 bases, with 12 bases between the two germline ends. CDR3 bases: TGTGCCAGCAGCTTCACAGGTGGGGGTGAAGCTTTCTTT. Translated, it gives CASSFTGGGEAFF.

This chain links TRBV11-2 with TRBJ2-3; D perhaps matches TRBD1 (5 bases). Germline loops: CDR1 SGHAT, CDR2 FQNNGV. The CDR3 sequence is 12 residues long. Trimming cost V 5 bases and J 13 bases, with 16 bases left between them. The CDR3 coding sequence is TGTGCCAGCAGCCTGGGGCATCCTTCTGAGTATTTT. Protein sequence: CASSLGHPSEYF.

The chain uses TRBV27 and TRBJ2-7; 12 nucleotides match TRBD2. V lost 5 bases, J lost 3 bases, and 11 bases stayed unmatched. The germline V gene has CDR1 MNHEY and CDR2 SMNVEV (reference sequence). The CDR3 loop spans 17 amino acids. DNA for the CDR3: TGTGCCAGCAGTCCGCGGACTAGCGGGATATATATCTACGAGCAGTACTTC. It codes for CASSPRTSGIYIYEQYF.

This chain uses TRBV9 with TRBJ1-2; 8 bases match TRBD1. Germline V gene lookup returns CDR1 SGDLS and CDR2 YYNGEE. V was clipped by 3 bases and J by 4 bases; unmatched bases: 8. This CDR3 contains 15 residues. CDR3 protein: CASSARGDRGYGYTF. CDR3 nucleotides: TGTGCCAGCAGCGCCCGGGGCGACAGGGGCTATGGCTACACCTTC.

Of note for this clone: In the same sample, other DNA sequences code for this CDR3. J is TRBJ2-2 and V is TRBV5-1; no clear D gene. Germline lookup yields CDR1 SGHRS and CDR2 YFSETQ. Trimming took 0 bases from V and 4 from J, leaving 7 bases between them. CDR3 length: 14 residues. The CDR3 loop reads CASSLEGRTGELFF. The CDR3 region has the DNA TGCGCCAGCAGCTTGGAGGGCCGCACCGGGGAGCTGTTTTTT.

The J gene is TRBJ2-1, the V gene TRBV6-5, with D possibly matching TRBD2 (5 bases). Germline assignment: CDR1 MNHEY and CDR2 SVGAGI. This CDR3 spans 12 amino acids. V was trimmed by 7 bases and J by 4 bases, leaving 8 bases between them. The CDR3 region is CASKTRYNEQFF. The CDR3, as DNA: TGTGCCAGCAAAACTAGGTACAATGAGCAGTTCTTC.

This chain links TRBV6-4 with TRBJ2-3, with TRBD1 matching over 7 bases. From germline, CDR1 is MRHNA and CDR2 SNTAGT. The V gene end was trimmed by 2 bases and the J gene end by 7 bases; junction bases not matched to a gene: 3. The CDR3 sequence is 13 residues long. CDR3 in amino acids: CASSDLRGNTQYF. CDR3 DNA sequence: TGTGCCAGCAGTGACCTCAGGGGGAATACGCAGTATTTT.

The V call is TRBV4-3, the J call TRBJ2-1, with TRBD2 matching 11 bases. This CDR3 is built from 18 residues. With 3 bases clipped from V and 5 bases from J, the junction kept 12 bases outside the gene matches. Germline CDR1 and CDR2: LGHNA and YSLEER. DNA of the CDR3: TGCGCCAGCAGCCACCGTACTAGCGGGAGCGGCACGCACAATGAGCAGTTCTTC. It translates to CASSHRTSGSGTHNEQFF.

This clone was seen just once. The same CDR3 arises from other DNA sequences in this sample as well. The CDR3 nucleotides read TGTGCCAGCAGCGTACAGGGTGCTAGCACTGAAGCTTTCTTT. Protein: CASSVQGASTEAFF. V gene TRBV9 combines with J gene TRBJ1-1; TRBD1 might be the D (5 bases). Germline-derived CDR1 and CDR2 are SGDLS and YYNGEE. The CDR3 sequence is 14 residues long. Trimming left V 1 base short and J 4 bases short, with 11 bases between.

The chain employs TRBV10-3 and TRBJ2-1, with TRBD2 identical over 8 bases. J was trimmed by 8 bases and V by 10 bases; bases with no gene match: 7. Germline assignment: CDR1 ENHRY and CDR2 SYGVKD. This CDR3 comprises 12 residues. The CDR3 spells CATGGGGDEQFF. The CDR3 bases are TGTGCCACCGGGGGGGGTGGCGATGAGCAGTTCTTC.

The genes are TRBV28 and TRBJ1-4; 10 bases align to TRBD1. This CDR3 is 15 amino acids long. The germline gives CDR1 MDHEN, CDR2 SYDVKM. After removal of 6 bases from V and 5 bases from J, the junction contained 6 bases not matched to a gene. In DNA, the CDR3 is TGTGCCAGCAGAAATTGGGACAGGGGAAATGAAAAACTGTTTTTT. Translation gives CASRNWDRGNEKLFF. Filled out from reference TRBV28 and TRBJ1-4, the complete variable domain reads DVKVTQSSRYLVKRTGEKVFLECVQDMDHENMFWYRQDPGLGLRLIYFSYDVKMKEKGDIPEGYSVSREKKERFSLILESASTNQTSMYLCASRNWDRGNEKLFFGSGTQLSVL.

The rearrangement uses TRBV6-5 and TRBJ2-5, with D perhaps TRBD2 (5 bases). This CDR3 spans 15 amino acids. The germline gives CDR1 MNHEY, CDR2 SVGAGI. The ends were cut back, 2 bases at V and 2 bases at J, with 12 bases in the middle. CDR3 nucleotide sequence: TGTGCCAGCAGTTACCTAGGACTGAAACAAGAGACCCAGTACTTC. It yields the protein CASSYLGLKQETQYF.